The next 22 T cell receptor beta chains were all read from a single sample in a study of CD8 T cells in ankylosing spondylitis. TCRdb used MiXCR to reprocess the 5' RACE reads, holding one entry per CDR3 protein. The data contain about 130,000 distinct CDR3 sequences, about 7% of them singletons. Sequencing input: blood, either unsorted or a sorted T cell fraction (not recorded which). These receptors were collected from a female donor with ankylosing spondylitis or in good health (not recorded which).

This clonotype showed up just a few times. This chain connects TRBV2 to TRBJ2-1; 14 bases are a match to TRBD2. CDR3 length equals 15 residues. Trimming at V came to 7 bases and at J to 9 bases, leaving 8 bases not matched to a gene. Germline V gene data show CDR1 as SNHLY and CDR2 as FYNNEI. This CDR3 is CASKQTSGGASEQFF. CDR3 bases: TGTGCCAGCAAGCAGACTAGCGGGGGGGCCAGTGAGCAGTTCTTC.

The chain links TRBV27 to TRBJ1-2; TRBD1 might be the D (5 bases). Germline CDR1 reads MNHEY; CDR2 reads SMNVEV (reference sequence). This CDR3 spans 14 amino acids. V was trimmed by 2 bases and J by 8 bases, leaving 15 bases between them. The CDR3 DNA follows: TGTGCCAGCAGTTTACACAGGTCCCTAGGAGGCTACACCTTC. Translating gives CASSLHRSLGGYTF.

The rearrangement links TRBV6-4 to TRBJ1-2; D gene unclear. The V gene's germline CDR1 is MRHNA and CDR2 SNTAGT. The length of the CDR3 is 12 residues. V shed 5 bases and J shed 4 bases, with 8 bases lying between them. The CDR3 protein is CASSYHLYGYTF. The CDR3 DNA is TGTGCCAGCAGTTATCACCTCTATGGCTACACCTTC.

This clonotype has ten or more counts. This chain joins TRBV20-1 and TRBJ2-5; possible D gene TRBD2, 5 bases. The CDR3 runs to 13 residues. Germline CDR1 and CDR2: DFQATT and SNEGSKA (reference sequence). Trimming pared 2 bases from V and 5 bases from J, leaving 12 bases between. The CDR3 loop is CSARRTLRETQYF. Written as DNA, the CDR3 is TGCAGTGCTAGAAGGACTCTTCGGGAGACCCAGTACTTC.

This clonotype was counted at least ten times. V usage is TRBV5-1 and J usage is TRBJ2-5; 10 bases align to TRBD1. The trim removed 1 base at V and 3 bases at J, leaving 3 bases unmatched. The CDR3 is 15 residues long. Germline lookup yields CDR1 SGHRS and CDR2 YFSETQ. The CDR3 DNA reads TGCGCCAGCAGCTTGTATGGGACAGGGGAAGAGACCCAGTACTTC. It specifies CASSLYGTGEETQYF.

This clonotype was detected ten times or more. This chain uses TRBV12-3 or TRBV12-4 with TRBJ2-7; 8 bases agree with TRBD1. The V gene end was trimmed by 3 bases and the J gene end by 0 bases; junction bases not matched to a gene: 1. The CDR3 is made up of 14 amino acids. CDR3 amino acids: CASSLTGDSYEQYF. DNA for the CDR3: TGTGCCAGCAGTTTGACAGGGGACTCCTACGAGCAGTACTTC.

This chain links TRBV5-5 with TRBJ2-7; D gene ambiguous. CDR3 length: 12 amino acids. Germline V gene data show CDR1 as SGHKS and CDR2 as YYEKEE (reference sequence). The V and J ends lost 6 bases and 7 bases respectively, with 14 bases between them. In nucleotides, the CDR3 is TGTGCCAGCAATCTAGGGCCTAGGGAGCAGTACTTC. This sequence encodes CASNLGPREQYF.

In this sample, this clonotype turned up many times. The chain has TRBV20-1 and TRBJ2-7, with D tentatively TRBD2 (5 bases). Trimming removed 7 bases at V and 2 bases at J, with 18 bases between. The length of the CDR3 is 14 residues. In germline, CDR1 is DFQATT, CDR2 SNEGSKA (reference sequence). The CDR3 DNA sequence: TGCAGTGTTCCTGGGGAAGGGAGTCCCTACGAGCAGTACTTC. Encoded protein: CSVPGEGSPYEQYF.

Note on this clonotype: A read error is possible here, since a much larger clone lies one base away. The chain carries TRBV27 and TRBJ1-6; tentative D call: TRBD1 (5 bases). From germline, CDR1 is MNHEY and CDR2 SMNVEV (reference sequence). CDR3 size: 15 residues. CDR3 DNA: TGTGCCAGCAGTACTGACAGTCCCCCGTATTCACCCTTCCACTTT. Translation gives CASSTDSPPYSPFHF.

In its sample, this clonotype was seen many times. The chain links TRBV7-2 to TRBJ2-2, with TRBD1 as a possible D gene (5 bases). Germline V gives CDR1 SGHTA, CDR2 FQGNSA. The V and J ends lost 3 bases and 2 bases respectively, with 10 bases between them. This CDR3 is built from 15 residues. CDR3 amino acids: CASSFTGYNTGELFF. The CDR3 DNA is TGTGCCAGCAGCTTCACAGGTTATAACACCGGGGAGCTGTTTTTT.

This clonotype was observed many times. The V call is TRBV10-3, the J call TRBJ1-4; 9 nucleotides agree with TRBD1. Germline V gene lookup returns CDR1 ENHRY and CDR2 SYGVKD. V was pared by 8 bases and J by 6 bases, with 4 bases of the junction left unmatched. CDR3 length: 13 residues. As DNA, the CDR3 is TGTGCCATCTCAAGACAGGGGGATGAAAAACTGTTTTTT. As protein: CAISRQGDEKLFF.

Turning to this clonotype: A much bigger clone sits one base away, suggesting this may be a read error. This chain connects TRBV20-1 to TRBJ1-1; D perhaps matches TRBD1 (5 bases). The germline CDR1 and CDR2 sequences are DFQATT and SNEGSKA (reference sequence). The CDR3 runs 16 residues. This CDR3 reads CSARVGAGALNNEAFF. The CDR3 bases are TGCAGTGCTAGGGTTGGGGCAGGAGCCTTGAACAATGAAGCTTTCTTT.

This clonotype has at least ten counts. The chain combines TRBV29-1 with TRBJ1-2; D unclear. The CDR3 extends over 14 amino acids. Per germline, CDR1 SQVTM and CDR2 ANQGSEA. V dropped 2 bases and J dropped 5 bases, with 15 bases sitting between them. CDR3 in DNA: TGCAGCGTTGAACCCAGAGACTTACCTTATGGCTACACCTTC. Its translation is CSVEPRDLPYGYTF.

This clonotype was recorded a few times. CDR3 coding DNA: TGTGCCAGCAGGCGAGCCGGGACAGGGGGCAACACCGGGGAGCTGTTTTTT. Amino acid sequence: CASRRAGTGGNTGELFF. The chain employs TRBV27 and TRBJ2-2, with 12 bases matching TRBD1. Trimming took 6 bases from V and 2 from J; bases not matched to a gene: 7. The CDR3 has 17 amino acids. In germline, CDR1 is MNHEY, CDR2 SMNVEV (reference sequence).

This clonotype was counted only a few times. The J gene is TRBJ1-6, the V gene TRBV18; no definite D call. The CDR3 runs 13 residues. Germline assignment: CDR1 KGHSH and CDR2 LQKENI. Trimming removed 4 bases at V and 4 bases at J, with 5 bases between. The CDR3 loop is CASSREYNSPLHF. CDR3 DNA: TGTGCCAGCTCACGTGAATATAATTCACCCCTCCACTTT. The full variable domain, rest sourced from reference TRBV18 and TRBJ1-6, is NAGVMQNPRHLVRRRGQEARLRCSPMKGHSHVYWYRQLPEEGLKFMVYLQKENIIDESGMPKERFSAEFPKEGPSILRIQQVVRGDSAAYFCASSREYNSPLHFGNGTRLTVT.

This clonotype has ten or more counts. The chain employs TRBV7-2 and TRBJ1-4; D not certain. The germline V gene encodes CDR1 SGHTA and CDR2 FQGNSA. The CDR3 totals 12 residues. Trimming stripped 3 bases from V and 4 bases from J, with 3 bases between. CDR3 sequence reads: CASSFFNEKLFF. CDR3 DNA sequence: TGTGCCAGCAGCTTCTTTAATGAAAAACTGTTTTTT.

This clonotype was picked up many times. The V gene is TRBV5-5, the J gene TRBJ1-4; D unresolved. The CDR3 runs to 14 residues. Trimming cost V 0 bases and J 3 bases, with 6 bases left between them. Germline CDR1 and CDR2: SGHKS and YYEKEE (reference sequence). CDR3: CASSLAVSNEKLFF. The CDR3 DNA reads as TGTGCCAGCAGCTTGGCAGTGTCTAATGAAAAACTGTTTTTT.

This clonotype was picked up many times. The chain couples TRBV11-1 to TRBJ1-1, with D hard to call. Trimming removed 4 bases from V and 0 bases from J, with 12 bases in between. CDR1 is SGHAT and CDR2 is FQDESV in the germline V gene (reference sequence). This CDR3 region has 15 residues. The CDR3 DNA sequence: TGTGCCAGCAGCTCGGCGTGGGCGATGAACACTGAAGCTTTCTTT. Protein product: CASSSAWAMNTEAFF.

This clonotype was recorded at least ten times. This chain links TRBV6-5 with TRBJ1-2; D is ambiguous. Germline values: CDR1 MNHEY, CDR2 SVGAGI. CDR3 length: 12 residues. Trimming left V 4 bases short and J 6 bases short, with 9 bases between. The DNA of the CDR3 is TGTGCCAGCAGTTTGCGCGGAAATGGCTACACCTTC. The encoded protein is CASSLRGNGYTF.

This clonotype was observed a handful of times. The V and J genes are TRBV6-1 and TRBJ2-1; 8 positions agree with TRBD1. Germline values: CDR1 MNHNS, CDR2 SASEGT. The CDR3 sequence is 14 residues long. Unmatched junction bases numbered 6, after V lost 5 bases and J lost 6 bases. This CDR3 is CASSRGQGVNEQFF. The CDR3 region has the DNA TGTGCCAGCAGTAGAGGACAGGGTGTCAATGAGCAGTTCTTC.

This clonotype occurred a few times. A much more abundant neighbour one base away suggests this may be a read error. The J gene is TRBJ2-3, the V gene TRBV15; TRBD2 might be the D (6 bases). CDR1 and CDR2 from the germline V gene are LNHNV and YYDKDF (reference sequence). The CDR3 is made up of 15 amino acids. The CDR3 reads CATSREGGVSDAQYF. CDR3 coding DNA: TGTGCCACCAGCAGAGAGGGCGGGGTGTCAGATGCGCAGTATTTT.

This clonotype was detected many times. The chain recombines TRBV6-2 or TRBV6-3 with TRBJ2-5; 10 nucleotides line up with TRBD2. The ends lost 7 bases at V and 1 base at J; junction bases unmatched: 3. This CDR3 has 14 amino acids. Looked up from germline, CDR1 is MNHEY and CDR2 is SVGEGT. As DNA, the CDR3 is TGTGCCAGCAACCTAGCGGGGGCCCAAGAGACCCAGTACTTC. Translating gives CASNLAGAQETQYF.